This T cell receptor (beta chain) was documented in a study of blood T cell repertoires in COVID-19. From germline, CDR1 is MNHEY and CDR2 SMNVEV (reference sequence). V was pared by 2 bases and J by 9 bases, with 14 bases between. CDR3 size: 14 residues. The method was immunoSEQ multiplex PCR; TCRdb's version includes in-frame clones alone and lacks a portion of them. This table holds roughly 180,000 clones, over 80% found once. Source material: PBMCs or T cells enriched from blood (not recorded which). The V call is TRBV27, the J call TRBJ2-1, with D maybe TRBD2 (5 bases). The clonotype originates from a woman in her sixties who had recovered from COVID-19. This CDR3 is CASSLVVGGGEQFF. DNA for the CDR3: TGTGCCAGCAGTTTAGTTGTTGGCGGAGGTGAGCAGTTCTTC.